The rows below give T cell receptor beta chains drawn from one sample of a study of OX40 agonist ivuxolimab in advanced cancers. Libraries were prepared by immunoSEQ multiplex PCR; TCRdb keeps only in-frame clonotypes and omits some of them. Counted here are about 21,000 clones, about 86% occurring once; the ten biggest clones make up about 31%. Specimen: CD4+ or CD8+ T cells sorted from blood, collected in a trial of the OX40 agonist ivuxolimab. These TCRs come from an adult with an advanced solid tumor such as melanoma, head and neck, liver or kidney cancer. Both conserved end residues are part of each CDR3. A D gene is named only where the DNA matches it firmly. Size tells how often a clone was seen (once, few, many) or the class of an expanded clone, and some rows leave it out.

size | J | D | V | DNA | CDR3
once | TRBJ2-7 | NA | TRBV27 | TGTGCCAGCAGTTTATCGGCAGGGGTAGTCTCCTACGAGCAGTACTTC | CASSLSAGVVSYEQYF
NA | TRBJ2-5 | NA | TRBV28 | TGTGCCAGCAGTTTAACCCTGGTATGGAAATTCCAAGAGACCCAGTACTTC | CASSLTLVWKFQETQYF
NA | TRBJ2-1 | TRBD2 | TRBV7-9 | TGTGCCAGCAGCTTAACAAGCGGGAGTGGGTATGAGCAGTTCTTC | CASSLTSGSGYEQFF
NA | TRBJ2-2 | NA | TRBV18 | TGTGCCAGCTCATCTTGGGAGGCAGGGACCGGGGAGCTGTTTTTT | CASSSWEAGTGELFF
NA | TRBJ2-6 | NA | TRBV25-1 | TGTGCCAGCAGTGTTGGGACTGGGGCCAACGTCCTGACTTTC | CASSVGTGANVLTF
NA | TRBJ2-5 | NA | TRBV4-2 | TGTGCCAGCAGCCCCGGAGCGGCTAATCAAGAGACCCAGTACTTC | CASSPGAANQETQYF
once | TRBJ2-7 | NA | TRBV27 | TGTGCCAGCAGTTTATACGGGGACCCCTACGAGCAGTACTTC | CASSLYGDPYEQYF
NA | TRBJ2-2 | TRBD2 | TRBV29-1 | TGCAGCGTTGTCTTTGGTCTAGCGGGACCCCCGGGCACCGGGGAGCTGTTTTTT | CSVVFGLAGPPGTGELFF
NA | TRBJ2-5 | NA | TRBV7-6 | TGTGCCAGCAGCTCCCGCCCCTCTGGGTGGGAGACCCAGTACTTC | CASSSRPSGWETQYF
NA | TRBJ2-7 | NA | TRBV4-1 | TGCGCCAGCAGCCAGAAGCCCGAGGGTCTGAACGAGCAGTACTTC | CASSQKPEGLNEQYF
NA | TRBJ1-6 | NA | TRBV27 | TGTGCCAGCAGTCCCACATCACGACAGTATAATTCACCCCTCCACTTT | CASSPTSRQYNSPLHF
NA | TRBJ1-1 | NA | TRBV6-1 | TGTGCCAGCAGTTATGGTCAGAACACTGAAGCTTTCTTT | CASSYGQNTEAFF
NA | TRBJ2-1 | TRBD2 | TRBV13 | TGTGCCAGCAGCCTCCCTAGCGGGCCCTACAATGAGCAGTTCTTC | CASSLPSGPYNEQFF
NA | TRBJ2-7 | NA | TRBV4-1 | TGCGCCAGCAGCCAAGATGGACCTATGCCCTACGAGCAGTACTTC | CASSQDGPMPYEQYF
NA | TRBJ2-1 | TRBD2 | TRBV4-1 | TGCGCCAGCAGTCAGACTAGCGGGAGAAACAATGAGCAGTTCTTC | CASSQTSGRNNEQFF
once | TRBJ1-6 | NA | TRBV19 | TGTGCCAGTAAGGGGCGTAATTCACCCCTCCACTTT | CASKGRNSPLHF
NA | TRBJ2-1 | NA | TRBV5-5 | TGTGCCAGCAGCTCAAGGTGGGATGAGCAGTTCTTC | CASSSRWDEQFF
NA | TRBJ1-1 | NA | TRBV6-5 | TGTGCCAGCAGCGCAGGGGCAAACACTGAAGCTTTCTTT | CASSAGANTEAFF
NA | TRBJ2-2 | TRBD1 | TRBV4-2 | TGTGCCAGCAGCCAAGATCTAGGACAGGGGGCCGGGGAGCTGTTTTTT | CASSQDLGQGAGELFF
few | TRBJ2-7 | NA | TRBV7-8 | TGTGCCAGCAGCTTAGAGATGTCCCCCTACGAGCAGTACTTC | CASSLEMSPYEQYF
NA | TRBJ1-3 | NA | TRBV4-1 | TGCGCCAGCAGCCAAGAGGAAGGAAACACCATATATTTT | CASSQEEGNTIYF
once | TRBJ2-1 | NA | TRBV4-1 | TGCGCCAGCAGCACGGGACTCAACGTCGATGAGCAGTTCTTC | CASSTGLNVDEQFF
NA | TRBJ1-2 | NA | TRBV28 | TGTGCCAGCAGTTTAACGGCAGCTTCGGGCTACACCTTC | CASSLTAASGYTF
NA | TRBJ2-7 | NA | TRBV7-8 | TGTGCCAGCAGCTTAACATTATCGGCCTACGAGCAGTACTTC | CASSLTLSAYEQYF
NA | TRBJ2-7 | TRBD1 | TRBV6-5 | TGTGCCAGCAGTTACGGGACAGGGGCTGCCGAGCAGTACTTC | CASSYGTGAAEQYF
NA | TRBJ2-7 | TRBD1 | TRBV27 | TGTGCCAGTGGGTTTGCGACAGGGGGCCTCTACGAGCAGTACTTC | CASGFATGGLYEQYF
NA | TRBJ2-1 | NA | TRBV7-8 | TGTGCCAGCAGTTCCCGGGACTTCATCTACAATGAGCAGTTCTTC | CASSSRDFIYNEQFF
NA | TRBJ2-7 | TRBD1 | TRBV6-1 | TGTGCCAGCAGCTGGGACAGGGTTGACGAGCAGTACTTC | CASSWDRVDEQYF
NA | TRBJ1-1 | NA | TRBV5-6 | TGTGCCAGCAGCGCCGTTAACTGGAACACTGAAGCTTTCTTT | CASSAVNWNTEAFF
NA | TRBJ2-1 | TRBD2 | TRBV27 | TGTGCCAGCAGTTTATATTGGCGGGAGACCATAAGCAATGAGCAGTTCTTC | CASSLYWRETISNEQFF
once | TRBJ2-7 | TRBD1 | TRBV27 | TGTGCCAGCAGCCCTCCGGACAGGGCCTACGAGCAGTACTTC | CASSPPDRAYEQYF
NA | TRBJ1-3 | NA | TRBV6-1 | TGTGCCATCAGTGAAAAGGGATCTGGAAACACCATATATTTT | CAISEKGSGNTIYF
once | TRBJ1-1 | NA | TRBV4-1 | TGCGCCAGCAGCCAAGGGGCGGGGGGAGGCACTGAAGCTTTCTTT | CASSQGAGGGTEAFF
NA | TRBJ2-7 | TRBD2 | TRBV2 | TGTGCCAGCAGTGGGGCTAGCGGGAGGGGTTACGAGCAGTACTTC | CASSGASGRGYEQYF
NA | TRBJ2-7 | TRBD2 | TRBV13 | TGTGCCAGCAGCTTAGGCACTAGCGGGAGCTACGAGCAGTACTTC | CASSLGTSGSYEQYF
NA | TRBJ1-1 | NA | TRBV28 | TGTGCCAGCAGTTTAGCGCACCACACTGAAGCTTTCTTT | CASSLAHHTEAFF
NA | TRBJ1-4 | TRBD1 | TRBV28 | TGTGCCAGCAGTTTTACGGCAGGGGGTGAAAAACTGTTTTTT | CASSFTAGGEKLFF
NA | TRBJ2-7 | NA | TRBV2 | TGTGCCAGCAGTGAAGATGGGGGCGAAGTCGAGCAGTACTTC | CASSEDGGEVEQYF
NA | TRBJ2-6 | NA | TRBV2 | TGTGCCAGCAGTGAATTGGCAGGGCGGTCTGGGGCCAACGTCCTGACTTTC | CASSELAGRSGANVLTF
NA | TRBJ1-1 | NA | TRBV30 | TGTGCCTGTATAGGAGGACGGGCTATGACTGAAGCTTTCTTT | CACIGGRAMTEAFF
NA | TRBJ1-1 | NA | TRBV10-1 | TGCGCCAGCAGTGACAACATGAACACTGAAGCTTTCTTT | CASSDNMNTEAFF
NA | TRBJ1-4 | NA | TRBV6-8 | TGTGCCAGCAGTTACTCGTCGGCCGCGGAACTGTTTTTT | CASSYSSAAELFF
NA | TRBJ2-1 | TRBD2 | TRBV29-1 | TGCAGCGGTGAGCGGGACCCCTACAATGAGCAGTTCTTC | CSGERDPYNEQFF